The sequence of this T cell receptor beta chain was determined in a study of cytomegalovirus exposure and HLA in healthy donors. The PCR contained 60 Vbeta and 13 Jbeta primers. Repertoires were generated with immunoSEQ multiplex PCR, while TCRdb's copy carries only in-frame clones and drops some. This table holds under 65,000 clones. Germline V gene lookup returns CDR1 GTSNPN and CDR2 SVGIG (reference sequence). V dropped 4 bases and J dropped 7 bases, with 8 bases sitting between them. CDR3 length: 12 residues. Concerning this clone itself: What it binds is not known.

Overall study findings and caveats: Earlier analysis yielded a pattern in which most TCR beta V segments were productive about 87% or about 30% of the time.

Sequenced sample: PBMCs. The TCR was taken from a woman aged 40 to 55 in good health and CMV-seronegative. The chain carries TRBV30 and TRBJ1-6; tentatively, D is TRBD1 (6 bases). The CDR3 is CAWNRANSPLHF. CDR3 sequence (DNA): TGTGCCTGGAACAGGGCAAATTCACCCCTCCACTTT.